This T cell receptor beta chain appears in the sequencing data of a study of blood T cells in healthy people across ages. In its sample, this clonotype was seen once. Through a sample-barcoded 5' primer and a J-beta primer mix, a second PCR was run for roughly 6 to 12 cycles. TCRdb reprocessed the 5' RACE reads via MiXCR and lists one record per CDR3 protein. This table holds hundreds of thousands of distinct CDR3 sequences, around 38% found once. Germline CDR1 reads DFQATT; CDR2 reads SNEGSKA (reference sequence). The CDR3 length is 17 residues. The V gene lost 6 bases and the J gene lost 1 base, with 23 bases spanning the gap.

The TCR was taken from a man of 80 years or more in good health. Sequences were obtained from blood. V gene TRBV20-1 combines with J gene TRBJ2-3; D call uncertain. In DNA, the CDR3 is TGCAGTGCCTCTCCGAGTTTGCCGGTGTCGGGCACAGATACGCAGTATTTT. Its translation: CSASPSLPVSGTDTQYF.